This T cell receptor beta chain comes out of a study of long-term antiretroviral therapy in people with HIV. This was the immunoSEQ v3.0 assay at survey level. Sequencing set out to capture roughly 40,000-55,000 T-cell genomes per sample. Generated by immunoSEQ multiplex PCR, the TCRdb table keeps only in-frame clones and is missing some. The sample has 20,000 to 25,000 clones, approximately 79% seen once. Germline V gene sequence: CDR1 SGHTA, CDR2 FQGNSA. The CDR3 contains 14 residues. Trimming removed 5 bases from V and 7 bases from J, with 16 bases in between. This sample comprised unsorted PBMCs, obtained 1.2 years after starting antiretroviral therapy. This receptor was identified in a woman aged 40 to 49 with HIV. The rearrangement links TRBV7-2 to TRBJ2-3, with a tentative D call TRBD2 (6 bases). CDR3 DNA: TGTGCCAGCAGCCACTCCCCTGGGGGGTATACGCAGTATTTT. Amino acids: CASSHSPGGYTQYF.